This is a list of T cell receptor beta chains from one sample in a study of CXCR3-negative and CXCR3-positive naive CD8 T cells. From the 5' RACE reads, TCRdb lists one entry per CDR3 protein and no DNA. The sample holds approximately 100,000 distinct CDR3 sequences. The sequenced sample was naive CXCR3+ CD8+ T cells from blood. The source is a human donor in good health. Some clones in this sample may be carry-over from other donors' samples. The CDR3 runs from the conserved cysteine through the conserved F or W.

cdr3_length j_call v_call cdr3_aa
15 TRBJ2-7 TRBV12-3/TRBV12-4 CASSGDWREPNEQYF
18 TRBJ2-7 TRBV20-1 CSARDSGTSGSFSYEQYF
16 TRBJ1-2 TRBV27 CASRGRDGPANYGYTF
12 TRBJ2-3 TRBV28 CASSTSLDTQYF
13 TRBJ1-5 TRBV25-1 CASSGHLDQPQHF
15 TRBJ2-2 TRBV5-1 CASSLDRGVTGELFF
12 TRBJ2-1 TRBV6-1 CATAGARNEQFF
17 TRBJ2-2 TRBV29-1 CSVGLSGTQSNTGELFF
13 TRBJ2-7 TRBV20-1 CSASEAHSYEQYF
15 TRBJ2-1 TRBV19 CASSTGGTPYNEQFF
16 TRBJ1-2 TRBV6-5 CASSYLSWEGNYGYTF
16 TRBJ2-4 TRBV2 CASSGSDRGSKNIQYF
13 TRBJ2-3 TRBV29-1 CSVDRTSTDTQYF
15 TRBJ2-7 TRBV11-2 CASSSTSDRTYEQYF
15 TRBJ1-5 TRBV12-3/TRBV12-4 CASSLGQWGNQPQHF
16 TRBJ2-1 TRBV4-3 CASSQDYDGPYNEQFF
15 TRBJ2-7 TRBV7-3 CASSLYSGRSYEQYF
13 TRBJ2-1 TRBV7-6 CASSLVTGTGQFF
15 TRBJ2-1 TRBV5-1 CASGETGMDIDEQFF
15 TRBJ2-2 TRBV29-1 CSVDEGAGDTGELFF
13 TRBJ2-7 TRBV12-5 CASGEQGWAREYF
14 TRBJ2-7 TRBV13 CASSLASGPPEQYF
17 TRBJ2-7 TRBV7-6 CASSLNALGGGLSEQYF
14 TRBJ2-7 TRBV4-1 CASSQLRGIDEQYF
19 TRBJ2-1 TRBV7-3 CASSLIVSSGQGESNEQFF
15 TRBJ2-3 TRBV5-4 CASKEEQTLTDTQYF
15 TRBJ2-6 TRBV7-7 CASSGGPAGANVLTF
14 TRBJ2-7 TRBV11-3 CASSLGGGTYEQYF
16 TRBJ1-4 TRBV5-6 CASSRVAGTGNEKLFF
15 TRBJ2-1 TRBV13 CASSFGWSSYNEQFF
14 TRBJ2-7 TRBV12-3/TRBV12-4 CASSLAGQPYEQYF
14 TRBJ2-7 TRBV18 CASSPPGKTYEQYF
16 TRBJ1-1 TRBV5-1 CASRRGQGGWNTEAFF
15 TRBJ2-7 TRBV5-1 CASSLWADSLNEQYF
16 TRBJ2-1 TRBV13 CASSLEAGGPGDEQFF
17 TRBJ2-3 TRBV9 CASSANLAGGRTDTQYF
16 TRBJ2-3 TRBV5-5 CASSPAYRGGTDTQYF
17 TRBJ2-7 TRBV28 CASSLYSNRTGGYEQYF
14 TRBJ2-1 TRBV4-1 CASGDADYPNEQFF
16 TRBJ2-2 TRBV7-3 CASSLGKAVPAGELFF
13 TRBJ1-5 TRBV29-1 CSAKGGLGQPQHF
12 TRBJ2-4 TRBV29-1 CSVRIGGNIQYF
14 TRBJ2-1 TRBV14 CASSLWSAQREQFF
13 TRBJ1-2 TRBV5-1 CASSLTDNYGHTF
14 TRBJ2-2 TRBV7-8 CASRDSRNTGELFF
14 TRBJ2-7 TRBV4-2 CASSPKGIGYEQYF
15 TRBJ2-7 TRBV7-9 CASSLAGTALNEQYF
12 TRBJ2-4 TRBV2 CASSGGLQGQYF
15 TRBJ1-2 TRBV5-4 CASSLITASGYGYTF
17 TRBJ2-3 TRBV6-6 CASSYSVAGGRYMPQYF
14 TRBJ2-1 TRBV7-6 CASSLAAGYNEQFF
13 TRBJ1-1 TRBV20-1 CSAPVDWNTEAFF
15 TRBJ2-2 TRBV7-8 CASSPRGGYTGELFF
16 TRBJ2-5 TRBV2 CASSVVTTGLQGTQYF
13 TRBJ2-7 TRBV9 CASSAGTGYEQYF
13 TRBJ2-7 TRBV12-3/TRBV12-4 CASRRDPSYEQYF
14 TRBJ2-5 TRBV7-2 CASSLTDGAETQYF
13 TRBJ1-1 TRBV29-1 CSVRGAFGTEAFF